This T cell receptor beta chain was retrieved from a study of beta chain features in type 1 diabetes. On the study more broadly: All samples combined gave 107,917,701 sorted cells for examination.

The study reverse transcribed the entire isolated RNA, so it sequenced expressed TCRB transcripts. Sequenced by immunoSEQ multiplex PCR; TCRdb stores in-frame clones only, minus some. The table shows under 950,000 clones, with roughly 15% occurring only once. Findings of the study overall: It was not settled here whether HLA type affects TCRB rearrangement. Insertions at VDJ junctions were less frequent in type 1 diabetes patients. These patients also deleted more nucleotides at the same junctions.

This clone was counted between two and nine times. Antigen unknown. Trimming removed 4 bases at V and 2 bases at J, with 6 bases between. CDR3 size: 13 residues. The V gene's germline CDR1 is SGHTA and CDR2 FQGNSA. The sample consisted of naive CD4+ T cells from blood. The chain couples TRBV7-2 to TRBJ1-3, with D uncertain. This TCR derives from a woman under 30 in good health. The CDR3 region is CASSSYTGNTIYF. DNA of the CDR3: TGTGCCAGCAGCTCCTATACTGGAAACACCATATATTTT.